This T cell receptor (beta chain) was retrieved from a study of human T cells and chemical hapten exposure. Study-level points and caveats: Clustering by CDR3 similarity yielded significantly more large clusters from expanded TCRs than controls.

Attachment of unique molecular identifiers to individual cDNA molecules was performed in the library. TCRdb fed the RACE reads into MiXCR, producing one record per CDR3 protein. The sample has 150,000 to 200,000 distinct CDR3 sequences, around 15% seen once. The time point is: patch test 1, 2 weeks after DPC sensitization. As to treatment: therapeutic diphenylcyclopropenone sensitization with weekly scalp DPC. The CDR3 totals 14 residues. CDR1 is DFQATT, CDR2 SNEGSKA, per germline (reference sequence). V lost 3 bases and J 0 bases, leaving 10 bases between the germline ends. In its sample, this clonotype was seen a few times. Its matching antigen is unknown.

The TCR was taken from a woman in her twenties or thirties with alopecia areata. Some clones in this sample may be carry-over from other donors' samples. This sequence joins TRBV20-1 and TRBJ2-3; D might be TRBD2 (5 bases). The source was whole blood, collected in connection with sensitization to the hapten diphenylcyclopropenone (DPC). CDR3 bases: TGCAGTGCTAGGTGGCGGACTAGCACAGATACGCAGTATTTT. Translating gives CSARWRTSTDTQYF.